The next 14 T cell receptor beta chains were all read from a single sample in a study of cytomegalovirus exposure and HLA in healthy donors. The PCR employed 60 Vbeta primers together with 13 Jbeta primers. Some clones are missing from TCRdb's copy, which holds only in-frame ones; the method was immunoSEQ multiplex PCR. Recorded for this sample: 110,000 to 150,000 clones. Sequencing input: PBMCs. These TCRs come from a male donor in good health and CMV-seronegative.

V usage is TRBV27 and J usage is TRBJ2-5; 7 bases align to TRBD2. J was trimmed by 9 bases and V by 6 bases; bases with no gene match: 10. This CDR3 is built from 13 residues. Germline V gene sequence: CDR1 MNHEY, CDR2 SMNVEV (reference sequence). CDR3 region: CASSDGGEMAQYF. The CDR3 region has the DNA TGTGCCAGCAGCGATGGGGGGGAGATGGCCCAGTACTTC.

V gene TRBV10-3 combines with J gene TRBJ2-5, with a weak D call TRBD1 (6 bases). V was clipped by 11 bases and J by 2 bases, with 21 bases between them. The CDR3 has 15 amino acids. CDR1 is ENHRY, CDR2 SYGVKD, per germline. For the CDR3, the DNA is TGTGCCGTTCGAGCCCGGGACACTTCACAAGAGACCCAGTACTTC. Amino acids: CAVRARDTSQETQYF.

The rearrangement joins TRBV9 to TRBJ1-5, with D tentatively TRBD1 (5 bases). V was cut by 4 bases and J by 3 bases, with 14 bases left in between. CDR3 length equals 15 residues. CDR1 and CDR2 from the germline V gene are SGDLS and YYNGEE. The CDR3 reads CASSSRDSLNQPQHF. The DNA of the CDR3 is TGTGCCAGCAGCTCCCGGGACTCCCTCAATCAGCCCCAGCATTTT.

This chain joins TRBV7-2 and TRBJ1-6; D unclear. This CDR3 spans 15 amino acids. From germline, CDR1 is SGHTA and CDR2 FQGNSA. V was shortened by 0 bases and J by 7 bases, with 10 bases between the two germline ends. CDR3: CASSLALVTNSPLHF. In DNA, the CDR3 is TGTGCCAGCAGCTTAGCTTTAGTTACCAATTCACCCCTCCACTTT.

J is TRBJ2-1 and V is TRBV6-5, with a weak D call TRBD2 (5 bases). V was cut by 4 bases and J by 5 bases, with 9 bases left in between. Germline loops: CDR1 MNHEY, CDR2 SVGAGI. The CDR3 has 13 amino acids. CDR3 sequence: CASSWNSDNEQFF. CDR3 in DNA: TGTGCCAGCAGTTGGAATAGCGACAATGAGCAGTTCTTC.

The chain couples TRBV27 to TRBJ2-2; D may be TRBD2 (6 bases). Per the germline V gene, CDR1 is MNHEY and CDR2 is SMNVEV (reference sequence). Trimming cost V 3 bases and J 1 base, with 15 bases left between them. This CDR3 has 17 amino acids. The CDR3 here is CASSFRIRGGNTGELFF. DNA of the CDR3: TGTGCCAGCAGTTTCCGAATTCGGGGAGGGAACACCGGGGAGCTGTTTTTT.

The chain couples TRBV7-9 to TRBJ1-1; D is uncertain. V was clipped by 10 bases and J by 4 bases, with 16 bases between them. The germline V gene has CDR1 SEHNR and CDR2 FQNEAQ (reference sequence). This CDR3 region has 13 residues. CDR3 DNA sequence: TGTGCCACCGACCGGCCCCCGGGCACTGAAGCTTTCTTT. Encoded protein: CATDRPPGTEAFF.

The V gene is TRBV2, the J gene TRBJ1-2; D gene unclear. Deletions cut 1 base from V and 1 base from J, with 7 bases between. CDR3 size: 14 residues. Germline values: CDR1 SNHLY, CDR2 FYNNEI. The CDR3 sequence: CASSEVRNNYGYTF. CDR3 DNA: TGTGCCAGCAGTGAAGTCAGAAATAACTATGGCTACACCTTC.

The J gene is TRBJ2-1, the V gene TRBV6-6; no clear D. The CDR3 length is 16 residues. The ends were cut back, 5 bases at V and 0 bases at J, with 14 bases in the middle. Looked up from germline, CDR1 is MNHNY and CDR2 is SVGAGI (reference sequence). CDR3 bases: TGTGCCAGCAGTCTACCTACTCCTGACTCCTACAATGAGCAGTTCTTC. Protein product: CASSLPTPDSYNEQFF.

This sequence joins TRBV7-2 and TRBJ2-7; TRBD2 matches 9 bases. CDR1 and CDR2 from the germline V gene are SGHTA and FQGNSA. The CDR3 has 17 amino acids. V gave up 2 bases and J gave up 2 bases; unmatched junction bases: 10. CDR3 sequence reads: CASSLMASGASPYEQYF. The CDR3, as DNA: TGTGCCAGCAGCTTAATGGCTAGCGGGGCGTCCCCCTACGAGCAGTACTTC.

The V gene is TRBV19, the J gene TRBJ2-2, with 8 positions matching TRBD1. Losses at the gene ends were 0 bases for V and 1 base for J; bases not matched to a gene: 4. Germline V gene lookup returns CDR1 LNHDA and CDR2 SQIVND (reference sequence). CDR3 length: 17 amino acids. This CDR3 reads CASSIDRTGKNTGELFF. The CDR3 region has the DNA TGTGCCAGTAGTATAGATCGGACAGGGAAGAACACCGGGGAGCTGTTTTTT.

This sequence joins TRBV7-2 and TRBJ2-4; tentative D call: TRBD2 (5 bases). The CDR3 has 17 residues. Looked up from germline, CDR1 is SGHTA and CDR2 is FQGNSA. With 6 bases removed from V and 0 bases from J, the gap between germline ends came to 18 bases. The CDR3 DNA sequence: TGTGCCAGCAGTCCTTTCACGGGCGGACTAGCCAAAAACATTCAGTACTTC. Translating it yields CASSPFTGGLAKNIQYF.

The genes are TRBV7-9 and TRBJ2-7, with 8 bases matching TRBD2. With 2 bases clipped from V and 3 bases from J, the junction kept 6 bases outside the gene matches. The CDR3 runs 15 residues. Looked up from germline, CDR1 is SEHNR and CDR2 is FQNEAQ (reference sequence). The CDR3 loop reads CASSLSGGQVYEQYF. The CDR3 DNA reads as TGTGCCAGCAGCTTAAGCGGGGGCCAAGTCTACGAGCAGTACTTC. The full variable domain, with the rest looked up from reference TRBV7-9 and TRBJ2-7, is DTGVSQNPRHKITKRGQNVTFRCDPISEHNRLYWYRQTLGQGPEFLTYFQNEAQLEKSRLLSDRFSAERPKGSFSTLEIQRTEQGDSAMYLCASSLSGGQVYEQYFGPGTRLTVT.

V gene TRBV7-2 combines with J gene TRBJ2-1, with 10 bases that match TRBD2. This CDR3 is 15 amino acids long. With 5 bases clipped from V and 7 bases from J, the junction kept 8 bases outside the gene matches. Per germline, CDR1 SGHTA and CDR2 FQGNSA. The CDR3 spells CASSLLAGSINEQFF. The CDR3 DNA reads TGTGCCAGCAGCCTACTAGCGGGAAGCATTAATGAGCAGTTCTTC.